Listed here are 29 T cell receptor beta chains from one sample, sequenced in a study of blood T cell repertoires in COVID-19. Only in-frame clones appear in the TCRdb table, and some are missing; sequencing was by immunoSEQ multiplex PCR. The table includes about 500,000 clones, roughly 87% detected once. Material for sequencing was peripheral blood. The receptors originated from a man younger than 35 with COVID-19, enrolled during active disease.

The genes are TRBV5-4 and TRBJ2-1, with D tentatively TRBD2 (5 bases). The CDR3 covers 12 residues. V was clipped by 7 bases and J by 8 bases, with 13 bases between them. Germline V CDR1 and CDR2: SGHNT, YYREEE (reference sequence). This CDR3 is CASRERTDEQFF. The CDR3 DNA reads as TGTGCCAGCCGCGAGCGGACCGATGAGCAGTTCTTC. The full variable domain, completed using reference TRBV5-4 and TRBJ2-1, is ETGVTQSPTHLIKTRGQQVTLRCSSQSGHNTVSWYQQALGQGPQFIFQYYREEENGRGNFPPRFSGLQFPNYSSELNVNALELDDSALYLCASRERTDEQFFGPGTRLTVL.

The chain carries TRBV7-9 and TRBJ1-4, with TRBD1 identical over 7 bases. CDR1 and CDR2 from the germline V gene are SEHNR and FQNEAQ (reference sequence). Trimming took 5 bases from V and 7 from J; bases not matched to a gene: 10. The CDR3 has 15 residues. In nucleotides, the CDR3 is TGTGCCAGCAGCGAAAAGGGGGCGCGGAGTGAAAAACTGTTTTTT. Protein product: CASSEKGARSEKLFF.

The CDR3 DNA is TGTGCCAGCAGTTACACTTGGGACCGGGGGACGCAGTTCTTC. It yields the protein CASSYTWDRGTQFF. J is TRBJ2-1 and V is TRBV6-5, with D possibly being TRBD2 (6 bases). The length of the CDR3 is 14 residues. The V gene lost 2 bases and the J gene lost 12 bases, with 17 bases spanning the gap. Germline loops: CDR1 MNHEY, CDR2 SVGAGI.

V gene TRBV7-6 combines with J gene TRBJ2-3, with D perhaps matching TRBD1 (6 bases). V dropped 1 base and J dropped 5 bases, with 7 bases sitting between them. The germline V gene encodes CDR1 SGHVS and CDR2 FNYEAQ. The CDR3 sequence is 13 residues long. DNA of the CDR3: TGTGCCAGCAGCTTAGTAGGGGGAGATACGCAGTATTTT. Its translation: CASSLVGGDTQYF.

The CDR3 DNA reads as TGTGCCAGTAGTTCCGGGGGACAGAATCAGCCCCAGCATTTT. This translates into CASSSGGQNQPQHF. The chain is built from TRBV19 and TRBJ1-5; TRBD1 matches 7 bases. V shed 5 bases, J shed 4 bases, and the junction held 5 bases outside the gene matches. This CDR3 comprises 14 residues. Germline-derived CDR1 and CDR2 are LNHDA and SQIVND (reference sequence).

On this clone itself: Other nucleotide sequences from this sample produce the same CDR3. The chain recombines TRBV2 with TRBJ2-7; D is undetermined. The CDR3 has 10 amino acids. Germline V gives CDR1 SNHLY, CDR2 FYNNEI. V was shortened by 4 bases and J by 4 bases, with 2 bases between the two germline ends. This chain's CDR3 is CASSAYEQYF. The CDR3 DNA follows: TGTGCCAGCAGTGCGTACGAGCAGTACTTC.

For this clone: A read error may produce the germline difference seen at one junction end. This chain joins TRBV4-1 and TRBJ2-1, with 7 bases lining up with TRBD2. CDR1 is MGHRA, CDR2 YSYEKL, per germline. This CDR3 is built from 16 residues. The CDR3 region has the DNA TGCGCCAGCAGCCAAGAAGGCGGGAGACTCTACGATGAGCAGTTCTTC. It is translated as CASSQEGGRLYDEQFF.

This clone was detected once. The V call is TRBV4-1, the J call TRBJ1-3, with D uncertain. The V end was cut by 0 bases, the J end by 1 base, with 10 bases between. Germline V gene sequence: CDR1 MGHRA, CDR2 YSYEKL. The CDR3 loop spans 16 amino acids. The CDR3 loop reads CASSQDSTGSGNTIYF. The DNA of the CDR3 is TGCGCCAGCAGCCAAGATTCAACCGGGTCTGGAAACACCATATATTTT.

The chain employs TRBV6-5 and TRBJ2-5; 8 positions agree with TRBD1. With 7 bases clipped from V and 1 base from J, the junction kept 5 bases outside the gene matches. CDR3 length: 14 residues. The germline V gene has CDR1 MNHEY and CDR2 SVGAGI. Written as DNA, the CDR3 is TGTGCCAGCAACCGGGACAGGCTCCAAGAGACCCAGTACTTC. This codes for CASNRDRLQETQYF.

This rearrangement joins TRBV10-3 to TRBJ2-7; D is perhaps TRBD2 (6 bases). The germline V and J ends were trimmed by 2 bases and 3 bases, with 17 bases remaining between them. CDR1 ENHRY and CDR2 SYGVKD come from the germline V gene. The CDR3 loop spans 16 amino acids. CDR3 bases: TGTGCCATCAGTGAGCATGACAGCGCGGGGCGCTACGAGCAGTACTTC. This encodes CAISEHDSAGRYEQYF.

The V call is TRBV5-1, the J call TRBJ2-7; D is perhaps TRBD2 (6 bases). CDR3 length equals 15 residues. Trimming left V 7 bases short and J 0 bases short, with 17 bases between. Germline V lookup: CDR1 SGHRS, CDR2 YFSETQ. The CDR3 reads CASAPAGSYSYEQYF. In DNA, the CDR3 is TGCGCCAGCGCTCCAGCGGGTTCATACTCCTACGAGCAGTACTTC.

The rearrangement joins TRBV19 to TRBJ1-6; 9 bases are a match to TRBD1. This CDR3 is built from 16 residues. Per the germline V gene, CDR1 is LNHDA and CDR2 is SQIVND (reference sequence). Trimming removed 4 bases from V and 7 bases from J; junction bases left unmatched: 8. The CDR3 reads CASSTGQGMKNSPLHF. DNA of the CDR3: TGTGCCAGTAGTACAGGACAGGGGATGAAGAATTCACCCCTCCACTTT.

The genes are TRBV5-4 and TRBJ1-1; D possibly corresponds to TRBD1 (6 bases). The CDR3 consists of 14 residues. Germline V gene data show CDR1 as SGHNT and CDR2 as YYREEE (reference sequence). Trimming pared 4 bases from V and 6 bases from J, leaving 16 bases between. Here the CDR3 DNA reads TGTGCCAGCAGCAAACAGGGAAGATCACCTGAAGCTTTCTTT. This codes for CASSKQGRSPEAFF.

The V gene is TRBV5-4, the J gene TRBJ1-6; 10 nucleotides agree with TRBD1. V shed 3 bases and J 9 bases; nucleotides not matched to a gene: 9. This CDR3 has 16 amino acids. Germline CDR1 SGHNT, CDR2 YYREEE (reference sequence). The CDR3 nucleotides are TGTGCCAGCAGCTCGGGACAGGGGCGGTTCAGTTCACCCCTCCACTTT. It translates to CASSSGQGRFSSPLHF.

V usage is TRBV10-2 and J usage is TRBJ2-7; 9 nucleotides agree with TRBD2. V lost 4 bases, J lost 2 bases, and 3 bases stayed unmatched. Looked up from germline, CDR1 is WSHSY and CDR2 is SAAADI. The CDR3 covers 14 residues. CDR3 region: CASSAAGGTYEQYF. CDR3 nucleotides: TGCGCCAGCAGTGCGGCGGGGGGGACCTACGAGCAGTACTTC.

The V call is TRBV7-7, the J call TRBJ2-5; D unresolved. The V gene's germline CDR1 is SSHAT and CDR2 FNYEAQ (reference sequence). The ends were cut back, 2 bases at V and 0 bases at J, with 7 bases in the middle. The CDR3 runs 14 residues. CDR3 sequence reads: CASSLNLDQETQYF. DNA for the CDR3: TGTGCCAGCAGCTTAAACCTAGACCAAGAGACCCAGTACTTC.

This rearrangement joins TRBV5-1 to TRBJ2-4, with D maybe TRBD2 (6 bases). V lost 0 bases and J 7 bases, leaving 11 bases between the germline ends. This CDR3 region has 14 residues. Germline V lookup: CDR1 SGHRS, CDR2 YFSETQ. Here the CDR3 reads CASSLEAGGNIQYF. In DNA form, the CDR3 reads TGCGCCAGCAGCTTGGAAGCAGGAGGGAACATTCAGTACTTC.

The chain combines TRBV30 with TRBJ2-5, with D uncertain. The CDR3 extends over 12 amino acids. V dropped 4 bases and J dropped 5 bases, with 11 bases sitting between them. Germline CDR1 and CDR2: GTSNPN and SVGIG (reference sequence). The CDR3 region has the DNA TGTGCCTGGACCCACACCGGGGAGACCCAGTACTTC. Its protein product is CAWTHTGETQYF.

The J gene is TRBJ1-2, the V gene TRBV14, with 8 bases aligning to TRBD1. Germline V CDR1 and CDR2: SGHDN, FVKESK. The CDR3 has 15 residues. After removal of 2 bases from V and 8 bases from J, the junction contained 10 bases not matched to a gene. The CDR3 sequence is CASSQFRTGTKGYTF. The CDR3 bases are TGTGCCAGCAGCCAATTTCGGACAGGGACAAAAGGCTACACCTTC. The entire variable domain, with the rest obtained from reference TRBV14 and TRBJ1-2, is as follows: EAGVTQFPSHSVIEKGQTVTLRCDPISGHDNLYWYRRVMGKEIKFLLHFVKESKQDESGMPNNRFLAERTGGTYSTLKVQPAELEDSGVYFCASSQFRTGTKGYTFGSGTRLTVV.

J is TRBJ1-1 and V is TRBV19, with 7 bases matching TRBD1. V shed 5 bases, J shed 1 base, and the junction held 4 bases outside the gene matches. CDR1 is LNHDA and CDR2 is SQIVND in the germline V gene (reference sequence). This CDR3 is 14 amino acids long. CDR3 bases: TGTGCCAGTAGTGTACAGGGGAGGAACACTGAAGCTTTCTTT. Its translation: CASSVQGRNTEAFF.

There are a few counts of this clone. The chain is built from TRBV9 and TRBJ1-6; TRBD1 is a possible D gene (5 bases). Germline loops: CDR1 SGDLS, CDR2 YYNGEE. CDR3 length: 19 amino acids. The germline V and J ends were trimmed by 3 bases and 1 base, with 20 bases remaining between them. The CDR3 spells CASSAEASGGRSYNSPLHF. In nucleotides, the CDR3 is TGTGCCAGCAGCGCCGAGGCCTCCGGGGGGAGATCCTATAATTCACCCCTCCACTTT.

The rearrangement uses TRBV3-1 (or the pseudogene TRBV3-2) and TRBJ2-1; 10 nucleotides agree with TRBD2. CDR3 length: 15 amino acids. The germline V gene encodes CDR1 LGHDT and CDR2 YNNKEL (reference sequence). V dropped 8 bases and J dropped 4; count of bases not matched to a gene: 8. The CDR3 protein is CASGLAGGGYNEQFF. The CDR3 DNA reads TGTGCCAGCGGATTAGCGGGGGGCGGGTACAATGAGCAGTTCTTC.

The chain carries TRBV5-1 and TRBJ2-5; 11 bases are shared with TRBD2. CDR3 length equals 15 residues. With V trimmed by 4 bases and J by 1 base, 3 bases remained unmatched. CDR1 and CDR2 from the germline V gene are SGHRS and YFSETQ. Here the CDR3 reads CASSLGLAVQETQYF. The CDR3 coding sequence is TGCGCCAGCAGCCTGGGACTAGCGGTCCAAGAGACCCAGTACTTC.

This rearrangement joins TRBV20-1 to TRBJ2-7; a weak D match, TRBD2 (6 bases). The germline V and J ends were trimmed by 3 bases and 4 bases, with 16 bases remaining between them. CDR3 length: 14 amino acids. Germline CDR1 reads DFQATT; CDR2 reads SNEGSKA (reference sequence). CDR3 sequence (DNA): TGCAGTGCTAGTCCGGCGGGGATAGTTTACGAGCAGTACTTC. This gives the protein CSASPAGIVYEQYF.

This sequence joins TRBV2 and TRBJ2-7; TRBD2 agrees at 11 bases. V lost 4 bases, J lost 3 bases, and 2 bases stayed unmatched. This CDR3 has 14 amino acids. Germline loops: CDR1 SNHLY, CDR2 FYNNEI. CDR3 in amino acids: CASSVGTSGYEQYF. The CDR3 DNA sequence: TGTGCCAGCAGTGTTGGGACTAGCGGCTACGAGCAGTACTTC.

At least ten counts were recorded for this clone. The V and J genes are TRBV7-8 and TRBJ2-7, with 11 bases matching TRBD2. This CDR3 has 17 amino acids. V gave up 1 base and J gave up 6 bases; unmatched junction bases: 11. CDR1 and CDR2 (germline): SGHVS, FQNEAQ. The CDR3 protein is CASSLVGSGRALSEQYF. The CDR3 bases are TGTGCCAGCAGCTTAGTTGGTAGCGGGAGGGCCTTATCCGAGCAGTACTTC. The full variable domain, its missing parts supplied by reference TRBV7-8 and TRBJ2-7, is GAGVSQSPRYKVAKRGQDVALRCDPISGHVSLFWYQQALGQGPEFLTYFQNEAQLDKSGLPSDRFFAERPEGSVSTLKIQRTQQEDSAVYLCASSLVGSGRALSEQYFGPGTRLTVT.

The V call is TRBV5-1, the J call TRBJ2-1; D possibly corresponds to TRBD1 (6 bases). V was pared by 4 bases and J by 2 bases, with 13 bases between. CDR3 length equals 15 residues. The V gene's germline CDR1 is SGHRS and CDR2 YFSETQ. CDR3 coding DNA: TGCGCCAGCAGCGCCCCCAGGGGTCCCTACAATGAGCAGTTCTTC. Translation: CASSAPRGPYNEQFF.

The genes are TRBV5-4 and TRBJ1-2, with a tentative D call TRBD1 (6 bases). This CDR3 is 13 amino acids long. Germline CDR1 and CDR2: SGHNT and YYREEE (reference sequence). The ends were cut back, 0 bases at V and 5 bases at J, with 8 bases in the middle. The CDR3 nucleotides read TGTGCCAGCAGCTTGGGGACAGCTTATGGCTACACCTTC. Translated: CASSLGTAYGYTF.

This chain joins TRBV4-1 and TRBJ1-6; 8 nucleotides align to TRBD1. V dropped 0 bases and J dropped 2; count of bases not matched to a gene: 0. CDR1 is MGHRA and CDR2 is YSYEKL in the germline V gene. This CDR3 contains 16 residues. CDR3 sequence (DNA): TGCGCCAGCAGCCAAGAGGGACAGGCCTATAATTCACCCCTCCACTTT. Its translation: CASSQEGQAYNSPLHF.